What follows describes a single T cell receptor beta chain. Its specificity is unknown. Amplification of TCR beta CDR3 regions used RNA as the template. TCR CDR3 underwent first-round RT-PCR with the HTBI primer set. A single record per CDR3 protein comes from TCRdb applying MiXCR to the multiplex PCR reads. The sample holds around 700,000 distinct CDR3 sequences, about a third seen once. The record originates from a study of T cells in Graves' hyperthyroidism and ophthalmopathy. General observations from the study: Blood shared most expanded thyroid clonotypes above 0.001.

The clonotype was recovered from a woman aged 40 to 50 with Graves' hyperthyroidism. The sequencing input was blood.

The CDR3 spells CASSQDLFRVLYF. DNA for the CDR3: TGCGCCAGCAGCCAAGATCTTTTTAGGGTTCTGTACTTC. This chain uses TRBV4-1 with TRBJ2-7; D not resolved. The V end lost 0 bases, the J end lost 12 bases, and 15 bases lay between the germline ends. The CDR3 covers 13 residues. Germline CDR1 is MGHRA and CDR2 is YSYEKL.